This T cell receptor beta chain derives from a study of T-cell reconstitution after alpha-beta-depleted transplantation in children. This CDR3 is 14 amino acids long. Germline-derived CDR1 and CDR2 are SGHTA and FQGNSA. Trimming removed 1 base at V and 5 bases at J, with 11 bases between. Preparation of the TCRbeta library involved a method that used unique molecular identifiers. TCRdb independently ran MiXCR on the PCR reads; one entry per CDR3 protein. The data hold approximately 500,000 distinct CDR3 sequences, with more than 20% observed a single time. This clonotype was detected a few times. The antigen is not known. Study results and caveats: Reports say that about two months after transplant, the alpha-beta T cells came out of several hundred graft clones that had expanded. When one year had passed after transplant, most T-cell counts and diversity came from newly produced T cells. Several patients had high TCRbeta diversity at day 60; it came from surviving recipient T cells and thymic progenitors.

The receptor comes from a boy younger than two with Wiskott-Aldrich syndrome, due to receive a stem cell transplant. The V gene is TRBV7-2, the J gene TRBJ1-2; maybe TRBD1 (5 bases). Sequencing used PBMCs, obtained before TCRalphabeta/CD19-depleted stem cell transplant. The CDR3 sequence: CASSLGGTRYGYTF. DNA of the CDR3: TGTGCCAGCAGCTTAGGCGGGACGCGATATGGCTACACCTTC.